The 24 T cell receptor beta chains listed next were all sequenced from one sample in a study of PD-1 blockade in classical Hodgkin lymphoma. Each patient experienced a relapse that followed autologous stem cell transplantation, and brentuximab vedotin exposure varied. TCRdb's table, derived via immunoSEQ multiplex PCR, lists solely in-frame clones and lacks some. The top ten clones hold roughly 15% of a sample with about 30,000 clones, 70% of them seen once. Specimen: peripheral blood mononuclear cells (PBMCs), collected before the second cycle of nivolumab. The receptors here all came from a human donor with classical Hodgkin lymphoma.

V and J are TRBV5-6 and TRBJ1-1, with D possibly being TRBD1 (5 bases). The V gene's germline CDR1 is SGHDT and CDR2 YYEEEE. This CDR3 has 15 residues. The V end lost 0 bases, the J end lost 4 bases, and 13 bases lay between the germline ends. The CDR3 DNA sequence: TGTGCCAGCAGCTTGGTTCCAGGGCTGGGCACTGAAGCTTTCTTT. Encoded protein: CASSLVPGLGTEAFF.

CDR3 bases: TGCAGCGTCCCGTCCTCCTCACAAGGGGAAAAACTGTTTTTT. Its translation: CSVPSSSQGEKLFF. The chain carries TRBV29-1 and TRBJ1-4; D unresolved. V lost 6 bases, J lost 8 bases, and 19 bases lay in between. The germline gives CDR1 SQVTM, CDR2 ANQGSEA. The CDR3 length is 14 residues.

V gene TRBV2 combines with J gene TRBJ1-5; the match to TRBD1 covers 8 bases. Trimming removed 4 bases from V and 7 bases from J; junction bases left unmatched: 6. This CDR3 is 14 amino acids long. Germline CDR1 and CDR2: SNHLY and FYNNEI. For the CDR3, the DNA is TGTGCCAGCAGTGTTCAGGGGGCAAAGCAGCCCCAGCATTTT. Translation gives CASSVQGAKQPQHF. Full variable domain (missing parts from reference TRBV2 and TRBJ1-5): EPEVTQTPSHQVTQMGQEVILRCVPISNHLYFYWYRQILGQKVEFLVSFYNNEISEKSEIFDDQFSVERPDGSNFTLKIRSTKLEDSAMYFCASSVQGAKQPQHFGDGTRLSIL.

This clone was recorded only once. The chain links TRBV5-1 to TRBJ2-3, with 10 bases identical to TRBD2. The germline CDR1 and CDR2 sequences are SGHRS and YFSETQ. With V trimmed by 3 bases and J by 3 bases, 10 bases remained unmatched. This CDR3 contains 17 residues. In nucleotides, the CDR3 is TGCGCCAGCAGCTCCACGTTAGCGGGGGGCCCGACAGATACGCAGTATTTT. Residues: CASSSTLAGGPTDTQYF. The variable domain in full, completed from reference TRBV5-1 and TRBJ2-3, reads KAGVTQTPRYLIKTRGQQVTLSCSPISGHRSVSWYQQTPGQGLQFLFEYFSETQRNKGNFPGRFSGRQFSNSRSEMNVSTLELGDSALYLCASSSTLAGGPTDTQYFGPGTRLTVL.

The chain recombines TRBV9 with TRBJ2-2; D call uncertain. The CDR3 runs to 11 residues. V shed 8 bases and J shed 6 bases, with 8 bases lying between them. Germline V gene data show CDR1 as SGDLS and CDR2 as YYNGEE. CDR3 loop: CASGMAGELFF. The CDR3 region has the DNA TGTGCCAGTGGGATGGCCGGGGAGCTGTTTTTT.

This clone was found a few times. J is TRBJ2-1 and V is TRBV27, with D unresolved. The CDR3 is 11 residues long. V was cut by 6 bases and J by 4 bases, with 4 bases left in between. Germline V CDR1 and CDR2: MNHEY, SMNVEV (reference sequence). The CDR3 reads CASSLYNEQFF. For the CDR3, the DNA is TGTGCCAGCAGCCTTTACAATGAGCAGTTCTTC.

The chain joins TRBV4-1 to TRBJ1-2, with D perhaps matching TRBD1 (5 bases). Germline CDR1 and CDR2: MGHRA and YSYEKL. The CDR3 is 15 amino acids. Trimming stripped 3 bases from V and 2 bases from J, with 13 bases between. The CDR3 protein is CASSHGAGANYGYTF. The CDR3 DNA follows: TGCGCCAGCAGCCACGGGGCAGGAGCAAACTATGGCTACACCTTC.

The genes are TRBV19 and TRBJ1-1; D is undetermined. CDR1 is LNHDA, CDR2 SQIVND, per germline (reference sequence). Trimming cost V 7 bases and J 6 bases, with 12 bases left between them. This CDR3 region has 12 residues. CDR3: CASTEVGSEAFF. The CDR3 nucleotides are TGTGCCAGTACCGAGGTAGGGTCTGAAGCTTTCTTT.

The rearrangement uses TRBV9 and TRBJ2-2; TRBD2 matches 8 bases. This CDR3 spans 16 amino acids. Unmatched junction bases numbered 5, after V lost 4 bases and J lost 0 bases. CDR1 and CDR2 from the germline V gene are SGDLS and YYNGEE. This chain's CDR3 is CASSPSGGANTGELFF. In DNA, the CDR3 is TGTGCCAGCAGCCCATCGGGGGGGGCGAACACCGGGGAGCTGTTTTTT.

The chain uses TRBV19 and TRBJ1-1; TRBD1 is a possible D gene (6 bases). V was pared by 5 bases and J by 4 bases, with 17 bases between. The CDR3 covers 15 residues. The germline gives CDR1 LNHDA, CDR2 SQIVND (reference sequence). CDR3 protein: CASSPGGGAGTEAFF. In DNA, the CDR3 is TGTGCCAGTAGTCCCGGTGGGGGCGCGGGCACTGAAGCTTTCTTT.

This chain connects TRBV27 to TRBJ2-3; D may be TRBD1 or TRBD2 (5 bases each). V lost 3 bases and J 1 base, leaving 14 bases between the germline ends. Germline lookup yields CDR1 MNHEY and CDR2 SMNVEV (reference sequence). The CDR3 extends over 16 amino acids. The CDR3 protein is CASSFAGLGGTDTQYF. The CDR3 DNA reads as TGTGCCAGCAGTTTCGCAGGGTTGGGAGGCACAGATACGCAGTATTTT.

The chain combines TRBV5-1 with TRBJ1-1, with D unclear. V was clipped by 0 bases and J by 3 bases, with 3 bases between them. Looked up from germline, CDR1 is SGHRS and CDR2 is YFSETQ. The CDR3 loop spans 12 amino acids. The CDR3 sequence is CASSLGDTEAFF. CDR3 nucleotide sequence: TGCGCCAGCAGCTTGGGGGACACTGAAGCTTTCTTT.

This clone was found once. V is TRBV11-3 and J is TRBJ2-2; D perhaps matches TRBD1 (5 bases). The germline gives CDR1 SGHNT, CDR2 YENEEA. The CDR3 is made up of 12 amino acids. The V gene lost 6 bases and the J gene lost 7 bases, with 9 bases spanning the gap. CDR3: CASRLRGGELFF. The CDR3 DNA follows: TGTGCCAGCAGGCTTAGGGGCGGGGAGCTGTTTTTT. The full variable domain, with the rest looked up from reference TRBV11-3 and TRBJ2-2, is EAGVVQSPRYKIIEKKQPVAFWCNPISGHNTLYWYLQNLGQGPELLIRYENEEAVDDSQLPKDRFSAERLKGVDSTLKIQPAELGDSAVYLCASRLRGGELFFGEGSRLTVL.

The chain employs TRBV7-2 and TRBJ2-1; D possibly corresponds to TRBD1 (6 bases). Germline V CDR1 and CDR2: SGHTA, FQGNSA. The germline V and J ends were trimmed by 4 bases and 9 bases, with 13 bases remaining between them. CDR3 length: 13 amino acids. The CDR3 DNA is TGTGCCAGCAGCTCATTAGGGGGAAGTGAGCAGTTCTTC. Translated: CASSSLGGSEQFF.

A remark on this clone: The identical CDR3 is also encoded by other nucleotide sequences in the sample. The chain joins TRBV20-1 to TRBJ2-7; D uncertain. The CDR3 contains 11 residues. CDR1 DFQATT and CDR2 SNEGSKA come from the germline V gene (reference sequence). Between the trimmed V and J ends, which lost 3 bases and 3 bases, there was a span of 6 bases. Here the CDR3 DNA reads TGCAGTGCTAGTACCAGCTACGAGCAGTACGTC. Its protein product is CSASTSYEQYV.

The chain couples TRBV7-8 to TRBJ2-3, with D uncertain. Trimming left V 2 bases short and J 6 bases short, with 6 bases between. The V gene's germline CDR1 is SGHVS and CDR2 FQNEAQ. The CDR3 has 12 amino acids. In DNA, the CDR3 is TGTGCCAGCAGCTTATCTGGTGATACGCAGTATTTT. It yields the protein CASSLSGDTQYF.

This sequence joins TRBV28 and TRBJ1-3, with D possibly TRBD1 on 6 matching bases. V shed 7 bases and J shed 4 bases, with 11 bases lying between them. Germline V gene lookup returns CDR1 MDHEN and CDR2 SYDVKM. The CDR3 has 13 amino acids. For the CDR3, the DNA is TGTGCCAGCATAGGGGGGGCCGGAAACACCATATATTTT. As protein: CASIGGAGNTIYF.

The V gene is TRBV7-2, the J gene TRBJ1-3; 7 nucleotides align to TRBD1. This CDR3 region has 15 residues. The J segment lost 0 bases and the V segment lost 8 bases, leaving 7 bases of the junction unmatched. Germline values: CDR1 SGHTA, CDR2 FQGNSA. CDR3 DNA: TGTGCCAGCTCCAGGACAGGCAGCTCTGGAAACACCATATATTTT. It is translated as CASSRTGSSGNTIYF.

The CDR3 coding sequence is TGTGCCAGCAGGGGGCAGGGAACCGGGGAGCTGTTTTTT. Translation: CASRGQGTGELFF. The V call is TRBV6-5, the J call TRBJ2-2, with D maybe TRBD1 (5 bases). This CDR3 has 13 amino acids. V lost 6 bases, J lost 5 bases, and 10 bases lay in between. Per the germline V gene, CDR1 is MNHEY and CDR2 is SVGAGI.

This clone was observed a few times. CDR3 in amino acids: CASSFKSGSYIMNTEAFF. CDR3 nucleotide sequence: TGTGCCAGCAGCTTTAAATCAGGGTCCTACATCATGAACACTGAAGCTTTCTTT. The chain has TRBV5-6 and TRBJ1-1; tentatively, D is TRBD1 (5 bases). Germline V gene sequence: CDR1 SGHDT, CDR2 YYEEEE. The V end was cut by 2 bases, the J end by 0 bases, with 20 bases between. The CDR3 totals 18 residues.

The rearrangement links TRBV15 to TRBJ2-6; 7 bases map to TRBD1. Per the germline V gene, CDR1 is LNHNV and CDR2 is YYDKDF (reference sequence). With V trimmed by 3 bases and J by 0 bases, 11 bases remained unmatched. This CDR3 region has 19 residues. The CDR3 DNA is TGTGCCACCAGCAGGCGGCGGGCCGGGACAGCCTCTGGGGCCAACGTCCTGACTTTC. It is translated as CATSRRRAGTASGANVLTF.

The rearrangement links TRBV29-1 to TRBJ1-1; the D is unclear. Trimming removed 4 bases from V and 3 bases from J, with 3 bases in between. Looked up from germline, CDR1 is SQVTM and CDR2 is ANQGSEA. This CDR3 region has 10 residues. The CDR3 DNA is TGCAGCGTTGCAGACACTGAAGCTTTCTTT. Translation gives CSVADTEAFF.

This clone appeared a single time. V usage is TRBV2 and J usage is TRBJ1-1; D is unresolved. V was trimmed by 6 bases and J by 0 bases, leaving 11 bases between them. Germline assignment: CDR1 SNHLY and CDR2 FYNNEI. This CDR3 spans 14 amino acids. The CDR3: CASRRVTMNTEAFF. The CDR3 bases are TGTGCCAGCAGGAGGGTAACCATGAACACTGAAGCTTTCTTT.

This clone was counted a few times. J is TRBJ2-1 and V is TRBV5-1; perhaps TRBD1 as D (6 bases). Germline V gives CDR1 SGHRS, CDR2 YFSETQ. This CDR3 spans 17 amino acids. The ends were cut back, 1 base at V and 1 base at J, with 15 bases in the middle. DNA for the CDR3: TGCGCCAGCAGCTTGATGCCCGGGACATCGTCCTACAATGAGCAGTTCTTC. Its translation: CASSLMPGTSSYNEQFF.